The entry below describes one T cell receptor (beta chain). This sample was taken from a study of OX40 agonist ivuxolimab in advanced cancers. Assay used: immunoSEQ multiplex PCR; TCRdb lists only in-frame clones, some missing. The data contain fewer than 40,000 clones, roughly 80% of them singletons. V lost 0 bases to trimming and J lost 8 bases, with 13 bases between them. Germline V lookup: CDR1 MNHEY, CDR2 SMNVEV (reference sequence). CDR3 length equals 15 residues. The TCR comes from an adult with an advanced solid tumor such as melanoma, head and neck, liver or kidney cancer. Sequenced material: CD4+ or CD8+ T cells sorted from blood, taken in a trial of the OX40 agonist ivuxolimab. The chain uses TRBV27 and TRBJ1-4; possible D gene TRBD1, 6 bases. The CDR3 reads CASSLSPNQGEKLFF. In DNA form, the CDR3 reads TGTGCCAGCAGTTTATCGCCCAACCAGGGGGAAAAACTGTTTTTT.